The clone carrying this T cell receptor beta chain showed up just once. The antigen is not known. Generated by immunoSEQ multiplex PCR, the TCRdb table keeps only in-frame clones and is missing some. The table lists 9,000 to 13,000 clones, about 66% of them singletons. The data are from a study of CD4+ T cells in melanoma. Study-wide results and limits: CD8+ T cell, macrophage and B cell function reportedly correlated with neoantigen-specific CD4+ T cells. Neoantigen-specific CD4+ T cells in melanoma reportedly had diverse differentiation states.

The CDR3 has 16 residues. With V trimmed by 2 bases and J by 7 bases, 12 bases remained unmatched. CDR1 SGHRS and CDR2 YFSETQ come from the germline V gene. This TCR came from a human donor with melanoma. The specimen was cells from a culture (not recorded whether cultured in vitro). The chain carries TRBV5-1 and TRBJ1-2; 9 positions agree with TRBD1. For the CDR3, the DNA is TGCGCCAGCAGCTTACAGGGGGCTGGGGATGGGATTGGCTACACCTTC. Its protein product is CASSLQGAGDGIGYTF. The full variable domain, its missing parts supplied by reference TRBV5-1 and TRBJ1-2, is KAGVTQTPRYLIKTRGQQVTLSCSPISGHRSVSWYQQTPGQGLQFLFEYFSETQRNKGNFPGRFSGRQFSNSRSEMNVSTLELGDSALYLCASSLQGAGDGIGYTFGSGTRLTVV.